What follows describes a single T cell receptor (beta chain). No much larger clonotype is one base removed from it; base qualities were not supplied. This sample was included in a study of graft-versus-host responses after intestinal transplantation (dated by TCRdb to the early 2020s). A note on the overall study: The transplants that recipients got were multivisceral, liver-intestinal, or isolated intestinal. Graft-versus-host and host-versus-graft alloreactive T cell clones were tracked in the graft, circulation and bone marrow after intestinal transplantation using bulk TCR-beta CDR3 sequencing. The cohort enrolled roughly 25 intestinal transplant recipients including one retransplant, and a few patients lacking pretransplant specimens were excluded. Rather than being sequenced by the commercial service, samples from three later patients were sequenced in-house on an Illumina MiSeq and processed with MiXCR. All recipients received anti-thymocyte globulin induction followed by maintenance tacrolimus and steroids for approximately 3 years. To identify alloreactive clones, pre-transplant mixed lymphocyte reaction products were sequenced and compared with unstimulated pre-transplant donor and recipient T cells. Donor T cell macrochimerism was defined as a peak of at least 4% donor T cells among recipient peripheral blood mononuclear cells. General conclusions and limits of the study: GvH clones were detected in recipient bone marrow, and some of these GvH clones were observed earlier in ileal mucosa or blood, consistent with an intestinal mucosal origin. Early after transplant, declines in HvG clones were associated with peak levels of circulating GvH clones. The conclusions were limited by the relatively low number and heterogeneity of the intestinal transplant patients. In patients with donor T cell macrochimerism, the allografts had high GvH to HvG T cell clonal ratios.

The library relied on the immunoSEQ multiplex PCR assay. For most patients, genomic DNA was isolated with the Qiagen DNeasy Blood and Tissue Kit and sent frozen to Adaptive Biotechnologies for TCR sequencing. Adaptive Biotechnologies carried out high-throughput TCR-beta CDR3 sequencing of genomic DNA for most patients. On the authors' methods: Adaptive's ImmunoSEQ software supplied the TCR sequencing data for around 17 patients, while MiXCR and VDJtools were used to process three other patients. CD4 versus CD8 sorting errors were corrected by removing sequences found in both subsets at a frequency ratio below 5:1. CDR3 nucleotide sequences shared between donor and recipient were removed because the origin of such sequences could not be assigned. Alloreactive clones required at least 2-fold expansion over unstimulated cells and minimum CFSE-low frequency of 0.002% (template counts) or 0.001% (read counts). Mappable clones were those detected in sequenced pre-transplant spleen, lymph node, or MLR CFSE-low populations of the donor or recipient. Cumulative frequency of alloreactive clones was calculated as a percentage of all sequences weighted by copy number. TCRdb carries this immuneACCESS record with in-frame sequences only. Its versions omit some clonotypes, under half of them owing to an unresolved V gene in the studies checked, with the rest unexplained. V, J and clone size were drawn from that table, and D and trimming were deduced from the DNA. This sample lists under 20,000 clones; about 38% were detected once. The top ten constitute less than 4% of the sample.

The time point label here, explained by the study, means: cells obtained before transplantation from donor or recipient. In the mixed lymphocyte reactions, around 200,000 CFSE-labeled pre-transplant responders were plated with around 200,000 irradiated violet-dye-labeled stimulators and cultured for more than five days. After the mixed lymphocyte reaction, proliferating CD3+CD4+CFSE-low and CD3+CD8+CFSE-low responder cells were FACS-sorted on a BD Influx sorter. Source: alloreactive CD8+ T cells from a mixed lymphocyte reaction culture, taken before intestinal transplant. Interpreted using the paper, the cell subset or site label stands for: CFSE-low proliferating T cells sorted from approximately six-day pre-transplant mixed lymphocyte reaction (GvH or HvG direction). The receptor was derived from a human patient who received an intestinal transplant.

The nucleotide sequence is given as TGTGCCAGCAGTCCTAGGGAGTGGGGCAATCAGCCCCAGCATTTT. Translation gives CASSPREWGNQPQHF. The chain uses TRBV27 and TRBJ1-5; no D gene call is confident. The germline V gene (reference sequence) gives CDR1 as MNHEY and CDR2 as SMNVEV. Reading from cysteine to phenylalanine, the CDR3 counts 15 amino acids. Only the CDR3 region is kept as DNA, spanning 45 bases read in frame from base 1. The junction shows trimming of 5 bases on V and 2 bases on J, plus 13 bases between the germline ends.